Sequencing of this TCR beta chain was carried out in a study of T cells in Graves' hyperthyroidism and ophthalmopathy. This clonotype came up many times. Its antigen is as yet unknown. In patients aged 18 to 65, hyperthyroidism was newly diagnosed, with duration under 2 months. Diagnoses used clinical symptoms, serum thyroxine and TRAb, thyroid ultrasound and orbital computed tomography. Amplified TCR beta CDR3 regions derived from RNA transcripts. Primed by the HTBI set, a first-round RT-PCR was run on the TCR CDR3. MiXCR, applied by TCRdb to the multiplex PCR reads, yields one record per CDR3 protein. In the table there are approximately 700,000 distinct CDR3 sequences, roughly 17% of which are singletons. General study points: In the blood, most expanded thyroid clonotypes above 0.001 appeared as well.

The CDR3 sequence is 15 residues long. CDR1 is SGHAT and CDR2 is FQNNGV in the germline V gene. V lost 4 bases and J 7 bases, leaving 16 bases between the germline ends. This receptor was identified in a man aged 18 to 35 with Graves' hyperthyroidism. The sample comprised blood. V is TRBV11-2 and J is TRBJ2-2; D is uncertain. CDR3 sequence (DNA): TGTGCCAGCAGCTCGATCTGGGCGCGGAACGGGGAGCTGTTTTTT. Its translation: CASSSIWARNGELFF.